These T cell receptor beta chains were read from a single sample in a study of radiotherapy plus CTLA-4 blockade in lung cancer. Profiled with immunoSEQ multiplex PCR; TCRdb holds only in-frame clones, not every one. The profile shows some 110,000 clones, more than 65% of them singletons. The sequencing here drew on peripheral blood, taken from a patient treated with radiotherapy plus ipilimumab. These receptors came from a human donor with non-small cell lung cancer that progressed on radiotherapy plus ipilimumab. Some clones in this sample may be carry-over from other donors' samples. The CDR3 runs from the conserved cysteine through the conserved F or W. The order of the fields is CDR3 protein, V gene, CDR3 length, J gene.

cdr3_aa: CASTLGPELNTEAFF; v_call: TRBV5-1; cdr3_length: 15; j_call: TRBJ1-1
cdr3_aa: CASSPPSTGREAEAFF; v_call: TRBV18; cdr3_length: 16; j_call: TRBJ1-1
cdr3_aa: CASSPLETQRKLFF; v_call: TRBV4-3; cdr3_length: 14; j_call: TRBJ1-4
cdr3_aa: CATSRVSRGRQGYEQYF; v_call: TRBV15; cdr3_length: 17; j_call: TRBJ2-7
cdr3_aa: CASSLGKLTGELFF; v_call: TRBV27; cdr3_length: 14; j_call: TRBJ2-2
cdr3_aa: CAWSGPGQSLYEQYF; v_call: TRBV30; cdr3_length: 15; j_call: TRBJ2-7
cdr3_aa: CASSLVGAKPGNEQFF; v_call: TRBV5-4; cdr3_length: 16; j_call: TRBJ2-1
cdr3_aa: CASSPLGRGKTQYF; v_call: TRBV18; cdr3_length: 14; j_call: TRBJ2-5
cdr3_aa: CASSRIGTSIGNEQYF; v_call: TRBV5-4; cdr3_length: 16; j_call: TRBJ2-7
cdr3_aa: CASSVSSNTEAFF; v_call: TRBV7-3; cdr3_length: 13; j_call: TRBJ1-1
cdr3_aa: CASSLGQLNTEAFF; v_call: TRBV7-9; cdr3_length: 14; j_call: TRBJ1-1
cdr3_aa: CASSLTVTGPSSGANVLTF; v_call: TRBV7-3; cdr3_length: 19; j_call: TRBJ2-6
cdr3_aa: CASSVNGQTEAFF; v_call: TRBV9; cdr3_length: 13; j_call: TRBJ1-1
cdr3_aa: CASALAGGPDTQYF; v_call: TRBV6-1; cdr3_length: 14; j_call: TRBJ2-3